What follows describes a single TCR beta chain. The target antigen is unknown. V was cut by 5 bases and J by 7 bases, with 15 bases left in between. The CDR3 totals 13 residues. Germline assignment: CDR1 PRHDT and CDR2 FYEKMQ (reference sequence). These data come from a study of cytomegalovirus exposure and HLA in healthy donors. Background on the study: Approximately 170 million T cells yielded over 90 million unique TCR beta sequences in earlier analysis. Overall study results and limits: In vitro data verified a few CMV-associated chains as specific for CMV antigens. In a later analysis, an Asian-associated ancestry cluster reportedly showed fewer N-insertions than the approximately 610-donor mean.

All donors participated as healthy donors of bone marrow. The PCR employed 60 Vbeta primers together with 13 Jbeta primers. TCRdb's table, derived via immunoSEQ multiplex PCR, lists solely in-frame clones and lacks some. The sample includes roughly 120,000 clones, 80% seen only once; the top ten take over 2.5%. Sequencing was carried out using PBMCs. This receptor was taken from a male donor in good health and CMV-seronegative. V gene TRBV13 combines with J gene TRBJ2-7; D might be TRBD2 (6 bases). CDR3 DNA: TGTGCCAGCAGCGGAGGGACTGGCAGGGAGCAGTACTTC. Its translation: CASSGGTGREQYF. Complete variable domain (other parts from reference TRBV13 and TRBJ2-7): AAGVIQSPRHLIKEKRETATLKCYPIPRHDTVYWYQQGPGQDPQFLISFYEKMQSDKGSIPDRFSAQQFSDYHSELNMSSLELGDSALYFCASSGGTGREQYFGPGTRLTVT.